The 23 T cell receptor beta chains in this list originate from one sample, sequenced in a study of long-term antiretroviral therapy in people with HIV (dated by TCRdb to the early 2020s). The immunoSEQ hsTCRB v3.0 assay was used at survey level resolution to sequence the TRB variable region. The table comes from immuneACCESS by way of TCRdb, which keeps in-frame sequences with V and J called. Part of the clones is missing from these tables; in studies checked, under half for an unresolved V gene and the rest for unknown reasons. The sample table holds more than 25,000 clones, of which approximately 90% were seen once. The top ten clonotypes cover about 4.4% of the sample. The specimen comprised unsorted PBMCs, sampled 3.1 years after starting antiretroviral therapy. The receptors were sampled from a young man with HIV.

The V and J genes are TRBV5-6 and TRBJ1-2; D remains ambiguous. The CDR3 runs to 14 residues. Trimming removed 7 bases from V and 5 bases from J, with 18 bases in between. Germline CDR1 and CDR2: SGHDT and YYEEEE. Here the CDR3 DNA reads TGTGCCAGCTGGACCTTCGGTGTCAGTTATGGCTACACCTTC. This gives the protein CASWTFGVSYGYTF.

V gene TRBV19 combines with J gene TRBJ1-1; D is possibly TRBD1 (6 bases). The CDR3 extends over 15 amino acids. Trimming cost V 7 bases and J 1 base, with 16 bases left between them. From germline, CDR1 is LNHDA and CDR2 SQIVND (reference sequence). This CDR3 is CASTRGGAGNTEAFF. The CDR3 DNA sequence: TGTGCCAGTACTAGGGGGGGCGCCGGGAACACTGAAGCTTTCTTT.

This clone was found once. Here the CDR3 DNA reads TGCAGCGCGGCTTATAGGGACTCCTACGAGCAGTACTTC. Its translation: CSAAYRDSYEQYF. V is TRBV29-1 and J is TRBJ2-7; no reliable D call. Germline assignment: CDR1 SQVTM and CDR2 ANQGSEA. Trimming cost V 7 bases and J 0 bases, with 13 bases left between them. CDR3 size: 13 residues.

The chain links TRBV5-1 to TRBJ2-7; D gene uncertain. Trimming cost V 0 bases and J 4 bases, with 5 bases left between them. The CDR3 sequence is 12 residues long. The germline CDR1 and CDR2 sequences are SGHRS and YFSETQ. The CDR3 reads CASSLVGYEQYF. CDR3 coding DNA: TGCGCCAGCAGCTTGGTTGGATACGAGCAGTACTTC.

The rearrangement joins TRBV7-9 to TRBJ2-1, with D possibly matching TRBD2 (7 bases). Looked up from germline, CDR1 is SEHNR and CDR2 is FQNEAQ (reference sequence). The CDR3 is 17 amino acids. Trimming removed 10 bases at V and 3 bases at J, with 25 bases between. This chain's CDR3 is CATIPSGTWGLYNEQFF. CDR3 in DNA: TGTGCCACCATCCCTAGCGGAACCTGGGGGCTCTACAATGAGCAGTTCTTC.

J is TRBJ2-7 and V is TRBV11-2, with 8 bases lining up with TRBD2. The CDR3 loop spans 17 amino acids. J was trimmed by 3 bases and V by 3 bases; bases with no gene match: 13. Germline V CDR1 and CDR2: SGHAT, FQNNGV. DNA for the CDR3: TGTGCCAGCAGCTTTTCCTTGGCCGGGACTAGAGGCTACGAGCAGTACTTC. It encodes CASSFSLAGTRGYEQYF. The full variable domain, completed using reference TRBV11-2 and TRBJ2-7, is EAGVAQSPRYKIIEKRQSVAFWCNPISGHATLYWYQQILGQGPKLLIQFQNNGVVDDSQLPKDRFSAERLKGVDSTLKIQPAKLEDSAVYLCASSFSLAGTRGYEQYFGPGTRLTVT.

The V and J genes are TRBV7-6 and TRBJ1-2, with D possibly TRBD1 on 6 matching bases. The CDR3 is made up of 15 amino acids. The V and J ends lost 1 base and 2 bases respectively, with 11 bases between them. Germline assignment: CDR1 SGHVS and CDR2 FNYEAQ. CDR3 residues: CASSLGPGANYGYTF. The CDR3 DNA is TGTGCCAGCAGCTTAGGCCCAGGGGCAAACTATGGCTACACCTTC.

V gene TRBV4-1 combines with J gene TRBJ1-2; D is undetermined. Per the germline V gene, CDR1 is MGHRA and CDR2 is YSYEKL. Trimming cost V 4 bases and J 1 base, with 13 bases left between them. This CDR3 is 15 amino acids long. The CDR3 loop is CASSPLETYNYGYTF. Written as DNA, the CDR3 is TGCGCCAGCAGCCCGTTGGAAACATATAACTATGGCTACACCTTC.

CDR3 sequence (DNA): TGTGCCAGCAGCTCGCGGGATCCCCTGAGGACTGAAGCTTTCTTT. Translation gives CASSSRDPLRTEAFF. V is TRBV7-8 and J is TRBJ1-1, with no clear D. The CDR3 consists of 15 residues. Trimming removed 4 bases from V and 5 bases from J, with 17 bases in between. The germline CDR1 and CDR2 sequences are SGHVS and FQNEAQ.

The CDR3 protein is CASSLTPAGWVGADTQYF. CDR3 nucleotide sequence: TGTGCCAGCAGCTTAACTCCGGCGGGATGGGTAGGGGCAGATACGCAGTATTTT. V gene TRBV7-3 combines with J gene TRBJ2-3; D may be TRBD2 (6 bases). The CDR3 has 18 residues. V was clipped by 0 bases and J by 4 bases, with 20 bases between them. Germline V CDR1 and CDR2: SGHTA, FQGTGA.

The chain carries TRBV4-2 and TRBJ2-7; a weak D match, TRBD1 (6 bases). V lost 0 bases, J lost 1 base, and 13 bases lay in between. The CDR3 runs 16 residues. The germline V gene encodes CDR1 LGHNA and CDR2 YNFKEQ. The CDR3 sequence: CASSQERYRESYEQYF. The CDR3 coding sequence is TGTGCCAGCAGCCAAGAAAGGTACAGGGAATCCTACGAGCAGTACTTC.

The chain combines TRBV9 with TRBJ2-1; 8 nucleotides align to TRBD2. J was trimmed by 7 bases and V by 0 bases; bases with no gene match: 3. Germline lookup yields CDR1 SGDLS and CDR2 YYNGEE. The CDR3 is 14 amino acids. The CDR3 nucleotides read TGTGCCAGCAGCGTAGCGGGGGGGCAAAATGAGCAGTTCTTC. It is translated as CASSVAGGQNEQFF.

The rearrangement joins TRBV27 to TRBJ1-1; 8 nucleotides align to TRBD1. The V segment lost 0 bases and the J segment 2 bases; nucleotides outside the gene matches: 5. Germline V CDR1 and CDR2: MNHEY, SMNVEV (reference sequence). The CDR3 runs 16 residues. CDR3 DNA sequence: TGTGCCAGCAGTTTATCATCAGGGGGCTACAACACTGAAGCTTTCTTT. Translation gives CASSLSSGGYNTEAFF.

J is TRBJ1-4 and V is TRBV9, with D unresolved. Germline loops: CDR1 SGDLS, CDR2 YYNGEE. There are 12 residues in the CDR3. Between the trimmed V and J ends, which lost 4 bases and 5 bases, there was a span of 6 bases. Here the CDR3 DNA reads TGTGCCAGCAGCCAAAACAATGAAAAACTGTTTTTT. It translates to CASSQNNEKLFF.

The CDR3 is CASSEFSSQETQYF. CDR3 DNA sequence: TGTGCCAGCAGTGAATTTAGTTCGCAAGAGACCCAGTACTTC. V is TRBV2 and J is TRBJ2-5; D is unresolved. The V and J ends lost 2 bases and 2 bases respectively, with 9 bases between them. From germline, CDR1 is SNHLY and CDR2 FYNNEI. The CDR3 length is 14 residues.

The rearrangement links TRBV5-5 to TRBJ1-2; a weak D match, TRBD1 (6 bases). The germline V gene encodes CDR1 SGHKS and CDR2 YYEKEE (reference sequence). CDR3 length equals 15 residues. V lost 4 bases to trimming and J lost 2 bases, with 15 bases between them. The CDR3 coding sequence is TGTGCCAGCAGCCCGGAGCAGGGGATCAACTATGGCTACACCTTC. Translated, it gives CASSPEQGINYGYTF.

The rearrangement links TRBV25-1 to TRBJ1-2; D remains unclear. Germline CDR1 and CDR2: MGHDK and SYGVNS. Trimming removed 6 bases from V and 8 bases from J, with 16 bases in between. The CDR3 has 13 amino acids. The CDR3 here is CASRPGMEGGYTF. In DNA form, the CDR3 reads TGTGCCAGCAGGCCGGGGATGGAGGGCGGCTACACCTTC.

This clone was detected a few times. CDR3 residues: CASSAPPRRGEQYF. The CDR3 region has the DNA TGTGCCAGCAGCGCCCCCCCTCGACGTGGCGAGCAGTACTTC. The chain links TRBV7-8 to TRBJ2-7; the D is unclear. The V gene's germline CDR1 is SGHVS and CDR2 FQNEAQ. The germline V and J ends were trimmed by 5 bases and 6 bases, with 17 bases remaining between them. The CDR3 totals 14 residues.

The J gene is TRBJ2-7, the V gene TRBV9, with TRBD2 identical over 12 bases. The V segment lost 0 bases and the J segment 6 bases; nucleotides outside the gene matches: 7. CDR3 length: 16 residues. The germline gives CDR1 SGDLS, CDR2 YYNGEE. The CDR3 protein is CASSVGTSGAWGEQYF. The CDR3, as DNA: TGTGCCAGCAGCGTAGGGACTAGCGGGGCGTGGGGCGAGCAGTACTTC. The entire variable domain, with the rest obtained from reference TRBV9 and TRBJ2-7, is as follows: DSGVTQTPKHLITATGQRVTLRCSPRSGDLSVYWYQQSLDQGLQFLIQYYNGEERAKGNILERFSAQQFPDLHSELNLSSLELGDSALYFCASSVGTSGAWGEQYFGPGTRLTVT.

The chain couples TRBV5-5 to TRBJ2-1; 10 bases agree with TRBD2. The CDR3 sequence is 16 residues long. Germline V gene data show CDR1 as SGHKS and CDR2 as YYEKEE (reference sequence). V shed 4 bases, J shed 7 bases, and the junction held 11 bases outside the gene matches. CDR3 sequence (DNA): TGTGCCAGCAGCCCCCTAGCGGGAGCCCCTAGGAATGAGCAGTTCTTC. Translation: CASSPLAGAPRNEQFF.

V is TRBV7-2 and J is TRBJ2-1; 13 bases line up with TRBD2. Germline CDR1 SGHTA, CDR2 FQGNSA. V trimming: 1 base; J trimming: 6 bases; junction bases outside the gene matches: 9. The CDR3 length is 18 residues. This CDR3 is CASSLGGATSGRGNEQFF. CDR3 nucleotide sequence: TGTGCCAGCAGCTTAGGGGGCGCTACTAGCGGGAGGGGCAATGAGCAGTTCTTC.

The V call is TRBV9, the J call TRBJ1-2; D is uncertain. Trimming shortened V by 0 bases and J by 8 bases, and 8 bases separated the two germline ends. There are 12 residues in the CDR3. CDR1 is SGDLS and CDR2 is YYNGEE in the germline V gene. The CDR3 DNA reads as TGTGCCAGCAGCGTAGCGGCGTTCGGCTACACCTTC. It yields the protein CASSVAAFGYTF.

The chain is built from TRBV27 and TRBJ2-2; no firm D call. V was trimmed by 2 bases and J by 0 bases, leaving 13 bases between them. The germline V gene encodes CDR1 MNHEY and CDR2 SMNVEV (reference sequence). This CDR3 region has 17 residues. This CDR3 is CASSLQGNTPNTGELFF. The CDR3 nucleotides read TGTGCCAGCAGTTTACAAGGGAACACCCCGAACACCGGGGAGCTGTTTTTT.